What follows are 5 T cell receptor beta chains derived from one specimen sequenced in a study of beta chain features in type 1 diabetes. What was sequenced were expressed TCRB transcripts, since all of the isolated RNA had been reverse transcribed. Repertoires were generated with immunoSEQ multiplex PCR, while TCRdb's copy carries only in-frame clones and drops some. This table has a few hundred thousand clones, roughly a tenth appearing once. The specimen was central memory CD4+ T cells from blood. The receptors stem from a man aged 18 to 29 in good health.

V is TRBV29-1 and J is TRBJ2-2; possible D gene TRBD1, 5 bases. Germline values: CDR1 SQVTM, CDR2 ANQGSEA. Trimming removed 7 bases from V and 8 bases from J, with 11 bases in between. CDR3 size: 11 residues. In DNA, the CDR3 is TGCAGCGCCTCCCGGACAGGGGAGCTGTTTTTT. Protein: CSASRTGELFF.

The chain combines TRBV2 with TRBJ2-3, with 10 bases matching TRBD2. The CDR3 is made up of 16 amino acids. The germline gives CDR1 SNHLY, CDR2 FYNNEI. Trimming removed 1 base from V and 4 bases from J; junction bases left unmatched: 5. CDR3 region: CASSEESSGSADTQYF. The CDR3 nucleotides are TGTGCCAGCAGTGAAGAATCTAGCGGGAGTGCAGATACGCAGTATTTT. Full variable domain (outside the CDR3, taken from reference TRBV2 and TRBJ2-3): EPEVTQTPSHQVTQMGQEVILRCVPISNHLYFYWYRQILGQKVEFLVSFYNNEISEKSEIFDDQFSVERPDGSNFTLKIRSTKLEDSAMYFCASSEESSGSADTQYFGPGTRLTVL.

The sample holds a few counts of this clone. This chain connects TRBV4-2 to TRBJ2-1; 7 bases fit TRBD2. The junction had 8 bases not matched to a gene; V was cut back by 3 bases and J by 3 bases. Germline V CDR1 and CDR2: LGHNA, YNFKEQ. The CDR3 consists of 16 residues. The CDR3 sequence is CASSQGPAGVYNEQFF. DNA for the CDR3: TGTGCCAGCAGCCAGGGCCCGGCGGGAGTCTACAATGAGCAGTTCTTC.

A few counts support this clone. The chain has TRBV30 and TRBJ2-2; D possibly corresponds to TRBD2 (6 bases). V lost 2 bases and J 7 bases, leaving 14 bases between the germline ends. Per germline, CDR1 GTSNPN and CDR2 SVGIG (reference sequence). CDR3 size: 14 residues. The CDR3 sequence is CAWSTRGADGELFF. The DNA of the CDR3 is TGTGCCTGGAGTACCCGCGGGGCTGACGGGGAGCTGTTTTTT.

This clone was observed many times. The chain couples TRBV30 to TRBJ2-7; the D gene is possibly TRBD2 (5 bases). This CDR3 is built from 14 residues. V lost 2 bases and J lost 6, with 17 bases in between. Per the germline V gene, CDR1 is GTSNPN and CDR2 is SVGIG (reference sequence). The CDR3 region is CAWSMAGRAREQYF. The CDR3 nucleotides are TGTGCCTGGAGTATGGCGGGTAGGGCTCGCGAGCAGTACTTC.